The entry below gives a single TCR beta chain sequence along with its context. The antigen remains unidentified. Vbeta (60) and Jbeta (13) primers were used in the PCR. In the authors' workflow: Later, roughly 86 million unique TCR beta chains were counted in an analysis, and approximately 10 million of them were shared. TCRdb's table, derived via immunoSEQ multiplex PCR, lists solely in-frame clones and lacks some. The V and J calls and clone size come from that table; D and trimming were worked out from the DNA. The table shows some 160,000 clones, with roughly 82% occurring only once. This specimen belongs to a study of cytomegalovirus exposure and HLA in healthy donors. General observations from the study: A prior analysis recorded that most TCR beta V segments were productive about 87% or about 30% of the time.

Material for sequencing was PBMCs. This clonotype originated in a woman aged 25 to 45 in good health and CMV-seronegative.

Here the CDR3 reads CASSPEPGMNTF. The CDR3 DNA reads TGTGCCAGCAGCCCGGAACCGGGGATGAACACCTTC. This chain connects TRBV5-6 to TRBJ1-2; D remains ambiguous. This CDR3 is 12 amino acids long. Trimming took 4 bases from V and 12 from J, leaving 16 bases between them. Germline CDR1 SGHDT, CDR2 YYEEEE.